These T cell receptor beta chains were read from a single sample in a study of STAT5B mutations in CD4+ large granular lymphocyte leukemia. This table comes from immunoSEQ multiplex PCR, and its TCRdb copy is limited to in-frame clones, with some not included. The sample records about 27,000 clones, 74% being singletons. Sequencing input: CD4+ T cells from blood buffy coats. The origin of the receptors is a human donor in good health. Each CDR3 is given with its conserved first and last residue. D genes are given only for firm matches. The listing skips clone size in some rows; elsewhere it reads once, few, many or a size class.

j_call: TRBJ2-3
clone_size: NA
d_call: NA
v_call: TRBV5-1
cdr3_aa: CASSEGLSGSTDTQYF
cdr3_nt: TGCGCCAGCAGCGAAGGACTCTCCGGGAGCACAGATACGCAGTATTTT

j_call: TRBJ2-5
clone_size: NA
d_call: TRBD1
v_call: TRBV25-1
cdr3_aa: CASRKTGLEETQYF
cdr3_nt: TGTGCCAGCAGAAAGACAGGGCTGGAGGAGACCCAGTACTTC

j_call: TRBJ1-1
clone_size: NA
d_call: NA
v_call: TRBV29-1
cdr3_aa: CSVELRLTNTEAFF
cdr3_nt: TGCAGCGTTGAGCTGAGGCTGACCAACACTGAAGCTTTCTTT

j_call: TRBJ2-1
clone_size: few
d_call: TRBD2
v_call: TRBV7-9
cdr3_aa: CASSGGLAGARSYNEQFF
cdr3_nt: TGTGCCAGCAGCGGGGGACTAGCGGGGGCCCGCTCCTACAATGAGCAGTTCTTC

j_call: TRBJ2-2
clone_size: NA
d_call: NA
v_call: TRBV10-3
cdr3_aa: CAISNQGGTVNTGELFF
cdr3_nt: TGTGCCATCAGCAACCAAGGCGGGACAGTTAACACCGGGGAGCTGTTTTTT

j_call: TRBJ2-3
clone_size: NA
d_call: NA
v_call: TRBV6-5
cdr3_aa: CASGSIPGTDTQYF
cdr3_nt: TGTGCCAGCGGCTCCATACCGGGCACAGATACGCAGTATTTT

j_call: TRBJ2-7
clone_size: NA
d_call: NA
v_call: TRBV9
cdr3_aa: CASSANRVGNEQYF
cdr3_nt: TGTGCCAGCAGCGCCAACCGTGTAGGGAACGAGCAGTACTTC

j_call: TRBJ1-6
clone_size: NA
d_call: NA
v_call: TRBV7-3
cdr3_aa: CASSPGNHNSPLHF
cdr3_nt: TGTGCCAGCAGCCCGGGGAACCATAATTCACCCCTCCACTTT

j_call: TRBJ1-4
clone_size: NA
d_call: TRBD1
v_call: TRBV7-2
cdr3_aa: CASSQGQGEKLFF
cdr3_nt: TGTGCCAGCAGCCAAGGACAGGGGGAAAAACTGTTTTTT

j_call: TRBJ1-1
clone_size: NA
d_call: NA
v_call: TRBV28
cdr3_aa: CASSSGGTENTEAFF
cdr3_nt: TGTGCCAGCAGCTCTGGGGGGACCGAGAACACTGAAGCTTTCTTT

j_call: TRBJ2-5
clone_size: NA
d_call: TRBD2
v_call: TRBV4-1
cdr3_aa: CASSRSGLAQETQYF
cdr3_nt: TGCGCCAGCAGCCGGTCGGGACTAGCCCAGGAGACCCAGTACTTC

j_call: TRBJ2-7
clone_size: NA
d_call: NA
v_call: TRBV10-3
cdr3_aa: CAITDTFYEQYF
cdr3_nt: TGTGCCATCACCGACACCTTCTACGAGCAGTACTTC

j_call: TRBJ2-5
clone_size: once
d_call: TRBD1
v_call: TRBV11-2
cdr3_aa: CASSSQGYVQETQYF
cdr3_nt: TGTGCCAGCAGCTCACAGGGGTACGTACAAGAGACCCAGTACTTC

j_call: TRBJ2-7
clone_size: once
d_call: TRBD1
v_call: TRBV9
cdr3_aa: CASSPQGSRTGTHEQYF
cdr3_nt: TGTGCCAGCAGCCCCCAAGGTTCCCGGACAGGGACCCACGAGCAGTACTTC

j_call: TRBJ1-2
clone_size: NA
d_call: NA
v_call: TRBV3-2
cdr3_aa: CAYPYGYTF
cdr3_nt: TGTGCCTACCCCTATGGCTACACCTTC

j_call: TRBJ1-4
clone_size: few
d_call: NA
v_call: TRBV6-5
cdr3_aa: CASSSDRKLFF
cdr3_nt: TGTGCCAGCAGTTCAGACAGAAAACTGTTTTTT

j_call: TRBJ1-4
clone_size: once
d_call: NA
v_call: TRBV7-9
cdr3_aa: CASSTRQSYNEKLFF
cdr3_nt: TGTGCCAGCAGCACCCGACAGTCCTATAATGAAAAACTGTTTTTT

j_call: TRBJ2-1
clone_size: NA
d_call: TRBD2
v_call: TRBV30
cdr3_aa: CAWSVGTRNYNEQFF
cdr3_nt: TGTGCCTGGAGTGTGGGGACTAGAAACTACAATGAGCAGTTCTTC

j_call: TRBJ1-1
clone_size: NA
d_call: NA
v_call: TRBV2
cdr3_aa: CASSDMRRTEAFF
cdr3_nt: TGTGCCAGCAGCGACATGAGGCGCACTGAAGCTTTCTTT

j_call: TRBJ2-5
clone_size: medium-sized
d_call: NA
v_call: TRBV7-3
cdr3_aa: CASSLTGGETQYF
cdr3_nt: TGTGCCAGCAGCTTAACTGGGGGAGAGACCCAGTACTTC

j_call: TRBJ2-5
clone_size: NA
d_call: TRBD2
v_call: TRBV4-1
cdr3_aa: CASSHWRGETQYF
cdr3_nt: TGCGCCAGCAGCCATTGGCGGGGGGAGACCCAGTACTTC

j_call: TRBJ2-5
clone_size: NA
d_call: NA
v_call: TRBV5-4
cdr3_aa: CASSLNRVRETQYF
cdr3_nt: TGTGCCAGCAGCTTGAACAGGGTGAGGGAGACCCAGTACTTC

j_call: TRBJ2-3
clone_size: NA
d_call: TRBD1
v_call: TRBV28
cdr3_aa: CASSSTGTGSTDTQYF
cdr3_nt: TGTGCCAGCAGTTCTACCGGGACAGGGAGCACAGATACGCAGTATTTT

j_call: TRBJ1-4
clone_size: NA
d_call: TRBD1
v_call: TRBV7-2
cdr3_aa: CASSSREGATNEKLFF
cdr3_nt: TGTGCCAGCAGCTCGAGGGAGGGGGCGACTAATGAAAAACTGTTTTTT

j_call: TRBJ2-1
clone_size: few
d_call: NA
v_call: TRBV2
cdr3_aa: CARSMGPYNEQFF
cdr3_nt: TGTGCCAGGAGTATGGGGCCATACAATGAGCAGTTCTTC

j_call: TRBJ2-3
clone_size: NA
d_call: NA
v_call: TRBV7-3
cdr3_aa: CASSRDSPTDTQYF
cdr3_nt: TGTGCCAGCAGCCGGGACTCTCCCACAGATACGCAGTATTTT

j_call: TRBJ1-5
clone_size: few
d_call: NA
v_call: TRBV4-1
cdr3_aa: CASSQEELGSQPQHF
cdr3_nt: TGCGCCAGCAGCCAAGAGGAATTGGGGAGCCAGCCCCAGCATTTT

j_call: TRBJ1-2
clone_size: NA
d_call: TRBD1
v_call: TRBV5-1
cdr3_aa: CASSPGTGVYGYTF
cdr3_nt: TGCGCCAGCAGCCCCGGGACAGGGGTTTATGGCTACACCTTC

j_call: TRBJ1-6
clone_size: NA
d_call: NA
v_call: TRBV7-3
cdr3_aa: CASSLTGSDSPLHF
cdr3_nt: TGTGCCAGCAGCTTAACAGGTTCCGATTCACCCCTCCACTTT

j_call: TRBJ1-2
clone_size: NA
d_call: NA
v_call: TRBV6-5
cdr3_aa: CASSYSSSAGFYGYTF
cdr3_nt: TGTGCCAGCAGTTACTCGAGTAGTGCCGGGTTCTATGGCTACACCTTC

j_call: TRBJ2-6
clone_size: NA
d_call: NA
v_call: TRBV29-1
cdr3_aa: CSVQAEGANVLTF
cdr3_nt: TGCAGCGTGCAAGCAGAAGGGGCCAACGTCCTGACTTTC

j_call: TRBJ2-1
clone_size: few
d_call: TRBD1
v_call: TRBV12-5
cdr3_aa: CASGLVLSGGLNEQFF
cdr3_nt: TGTGCTAGTGGTTTGGTACTCTCAGGGGGCCTCAATGAGCAGTTCTTC

j_call: TRBJ1-6
clone_size: few
d_call: NA
v_call: TRBV2
cdr3_aa: CASSREARGPLHF
cdr3_nt: TGTGCCAGCAGCCGGGAGGCTAGGGGACCCCTCCACTTT

j_call: TRBJ2-1
clone_size: NA
d_call: TRBD2
v_call: TRBV6-5
cdr3_aa: CASSRRLAGHNEQFF
cdr3_nt: TGTGCCAGCAGCCGTAGACTAGCGGGACACAATGAGCAGTTCTTC

j_call: TRBJ2-2
clone_size: NA
d_call: NA
v_call: TRBV18
cdr3_aa: CASSPTGTANTGELFF
cdr3_nt: TGTGCCAGCTCACCCACCGGGACTGCGAACACCGGGGAGCTGTTTTTT

j_call: TRBJ1-1
clone_size: NA
d_call: NA
v_call: TRBV5-8
cdr3_aa: CASSLGRGTEAFF
cdr3_nt: TGTGCCAGCAGCTTGGGTAGGGGCACTGAAGCTTTCTTT

j_call: TRBJ2-2
clone_size: NA
d_call: TRBD1
v_call: TRBV28
cdr3_aa: CASSLSGGGSGELFF
cdr3_nt: TGTGCCAGCAGTTTATCAGGGGGCGGTTCCGGGGAGCTGTTTTTT

j_call: TRBJ1-4
clone_size: NA
d_call: NA
v_call: TRBV19
cdr3_aa: CASSSRDVKEKLFF
cdr3_nt: TGTGCCAGTAGTTCTAGAGATGTGAAAGAAAAACTGTTTTTT

j_call: TRBJ1-6
clone_size: once
d_call: NA
v_call: TRBV6-1
cdr3_aa: CASSEGAGVNSPLHF
cdr3_nt: TGTGCCAGCAGTGAAGGTGCAGGGGTGAATTCACCCCTCCACTTT

j_call: TRBJ2-7
clone_size: NA
d_call: NA
v_call: TRBV7-9
cdr3_aa: CASSLAWGERFYEQYF
cdr3_nt: TGTGCCAGCAGCTTAGCATGGGGGGAAAGATTCTACGAGCAGTACTTC

j_call: TRBJ1-2
clone_size: NA
d_call: NA
v_call: TRBV28
cdr3_aa: CASSTLARANYGYTF
cdr3_nt: TGTGCCAGCAGTACTCTTGCCAGGGCTAACTATGGCTACACCTTC

j_call: TRBJ2-3
clone_size: NA
d_call: NA
v_call: TRBV27
cdr3_aa: CASTLTGASTDTQYF
cdr3_nt: TGTGCCAGCACCTTGACAGGCGCGAGCACAGATACGCAGTATTTT

j_call: TRBJ2-1
clone_size: NA
d_call: NA
v_call: TRBV30
cdr3_aa: CAWSQGGHEQFF
cdr3_nt: TGTGCCTGGAGTCAGGGGGGACATGAGCAGTTCTTC

j_call: TRBJ2-2
clone_size: NA
d_call: TRBD1
v_call: TRBV19
cdr3_aa: CASIWGQGNTGELFF
cdr3_nt: TGTGCCAGTATCTGGGGACAGGGGAACACCGGGGAGCTGTTTTTT

j_call: TRBJ1-2
clone_size: NA
d_call: TRBD1
v_call: TRBV5-1
cdr3_aa: CASSQGQGGYGYTF
cdr3_nt: TGCGCCAGCAGCCAAGGACAGGGCGGCTATGGCTACACCTTC

j_call: TRBJ2-5
clone_size: NA
d_call: NA
v_call: TRBV7-6
cdr3_aa: CASSLGRASRETQYF
cdr3_nt: TGTGCCAGCAGCTTAGGGCGGGCTAGTCGAGAGACCCAGTACTTC

j_call: TRBJ1-2
clone_size: few
d_call: NA
v_call: TRBV19
cdr3_aa: CASSKGANYGYTF
cdr3_nt: TGTGCCAGTAGTAAGGGTGCTAACTATGGCTACACCTTC

j_call: TRBJ1-5
clone_size: NA
d_call: NA
v_call: TRBV28
cdr3_aa: CASSFLPGISNQPQHF
cdr3_nt: TGTGCCAGCAGTTTTCTGCCGGGGATTAGCAATCAGCCCCAGCATTTT

j_call: TRBJ2-5
clone_size: NA
d_call: NA
v_call: TRBV19
cdr3_aa: CASTDRGEYQETQYF
cdr3_nt: TGTGCCAGTACCGATCGAGGGGAGTACCAAGAGACCCAGTACTTC

j_call: TRBJ2-4
clone_size: NA
d_call: NA
v_call: TRBV2
cdr3_aa: CASSEWDPVAKNIQYF
cdr3_nt: TGTGCCAGCAGTGAATGGGACCCTGTCGCCAAAAACATTCAGTACTTC

j_call: TRBJ2-5
clone_size: NA
d_call: NA
v_call: TRBV5-8
cdr3_aa: CASSFDLAGATTQYF
cdr3_nt: TGTGCCAGCAGCTTCGATCTTGCGGGGGCTACGACCCAGTACTTC

j_call: TRBJ1-1
clone_size: NA
d_call: NA
v_call: TRBV6-5
cdr3_aa: CASSYGHLIGNTEAFF
cdr3_nt: TGTGCCAGCAGTTACGGACACCTGATAGGGAACACTGAAGCTTTCTTT

j_call: TRBJ1-2
clone_size: NA
d_call: NA
v_call: TRBV28
cdr3_aa: CASSLPGNTRINYGYTF
cdr3_nt: TGTGCCAGCAGTTTGCCCGGAAACACTCGCATTAACTATGGCTACACCTTC

j_call: TRBJ1-5
clone_size: NA
d_call: NA
v_call: TRBV6-5
cdr3_aa: CASSYGRNDQPQHF
cdr3_nt: TGTGCCAGCAGTTACGGGCGGAACGATCAGCCCCAGCATTTT

j_call: TRBJ2-1
clone_size: once
d_call: NA
v_call: TRBV7-2
cdr3_aa: CASSLDPYSYNEQFF
cdr3_nt: TGTGCCAGCAGCTTAGATCCCTATTCCTACAATGAGCAGTTCTTC